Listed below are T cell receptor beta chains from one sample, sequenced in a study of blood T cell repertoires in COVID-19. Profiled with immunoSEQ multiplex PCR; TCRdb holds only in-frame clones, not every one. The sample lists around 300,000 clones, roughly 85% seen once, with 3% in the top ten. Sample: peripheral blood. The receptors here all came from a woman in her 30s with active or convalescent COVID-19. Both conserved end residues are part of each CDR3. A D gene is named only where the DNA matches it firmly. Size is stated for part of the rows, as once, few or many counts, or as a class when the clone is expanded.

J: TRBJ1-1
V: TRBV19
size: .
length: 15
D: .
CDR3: CASTPFGGPGAEAFF
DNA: TGTGCCAGTACCCCCTTCGGTGGGCCCGGGGCTGAAGCTTTCTTT

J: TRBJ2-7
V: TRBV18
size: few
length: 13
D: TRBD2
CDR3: CASSPGGGYEQYF
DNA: TGTGCCAGCTCACCGGGGGGGGGCTACGAGCAGTACTTC

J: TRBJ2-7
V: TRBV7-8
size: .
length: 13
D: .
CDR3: CASKRRGSYEQYF
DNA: TGTGCCAGCAAACGGAGGGGCTCCTACGAGCAGTACTTC

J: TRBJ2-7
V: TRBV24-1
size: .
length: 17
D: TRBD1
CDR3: CATSDSPGQGVGYEQYF
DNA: TGTGCCACCAGTGACTCACCGGGACAGGGGGTGGGGTACGAGCAGTACTTC

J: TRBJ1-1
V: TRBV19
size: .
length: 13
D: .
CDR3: CASSISVNTEAFF
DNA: TGTGCCAGTAGTATATCGGTGAACACTGAAGCTTTCTTT

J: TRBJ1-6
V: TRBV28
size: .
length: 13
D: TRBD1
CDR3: CAHMGTGYSPLHF
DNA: TGTGCCCACATGGGGACAGGGTATTCACCCCTCCACTTT

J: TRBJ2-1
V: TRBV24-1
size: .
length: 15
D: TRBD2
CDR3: CATSDSSGGNNEQFF
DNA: TGTGCCACCAGTGATTCTAGCGGGGGGAACAATGAGCAGTTCTTC

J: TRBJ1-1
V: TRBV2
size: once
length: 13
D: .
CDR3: CASSEHKNTEAFF
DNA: TGTGCCAGCAGTGAACACAAGAACACTGAAGCTTTCTTT

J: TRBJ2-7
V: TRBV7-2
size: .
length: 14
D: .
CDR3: CASSSNGLTGEQYF
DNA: TGTGCCAGCAGCTCAAACGGCCTGACGGGAGAGCAGTACTTC

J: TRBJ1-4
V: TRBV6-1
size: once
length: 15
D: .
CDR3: CASSDAGAVNEKLFF
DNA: TGTGCCAGCAGTGACGCAGGGGCTGTTAATGAAAAACTGTTTTTT

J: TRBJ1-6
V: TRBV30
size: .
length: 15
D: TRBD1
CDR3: CAWSADRGRRSPLHF
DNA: TGTGCCTGGAGTGCGGACAGGGGGAGGAGATCACCCCTCCACTTT

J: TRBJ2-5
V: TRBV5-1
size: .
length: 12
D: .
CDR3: CASSRQQETQYF
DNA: TGCGCCAGCAGCCGACAGCAAGAGACCCAGTACTTC

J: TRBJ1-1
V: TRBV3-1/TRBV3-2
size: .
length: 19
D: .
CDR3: CASSPAQGRPPRGKTEAFF
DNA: TGTGCCAGCAGCCCCGCTCAGGGACGGCCACCGCGGGGGAAAACTGAAGCTTTCTTT

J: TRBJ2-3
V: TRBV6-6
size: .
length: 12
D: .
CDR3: CASRGARDTQYF
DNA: TGTGCCAGCCGGGGGGCCCGGGATACGCAGTATTTT

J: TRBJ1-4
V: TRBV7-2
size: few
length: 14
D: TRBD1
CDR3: CASSPDRGIGKLFF
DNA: TGTGCCAGCAGCCCAGACAGGGGTATTGGAAAACTGTTTTTT

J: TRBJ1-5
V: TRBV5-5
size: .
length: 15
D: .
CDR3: CASSLAGRYNQPQHF
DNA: TGTGCCAGCAGCTTGGCAGGCCGCTACAATCAGCCCCAGCATTTT

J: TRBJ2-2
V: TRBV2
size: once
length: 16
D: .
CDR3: CASSGQGGPNGGELFF
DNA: TGTGCCAGCAGTGGACAGGGAGGTCCGAACGGCGGGGAGCTGTTTTTT

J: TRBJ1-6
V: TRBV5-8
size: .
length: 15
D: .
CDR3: CATPGGPTPNSPLHF
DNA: TGTGCCACCCCGGGGGGGCCGACTCCTAATTCACCCCTCCACTTT

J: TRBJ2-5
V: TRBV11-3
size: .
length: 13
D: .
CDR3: CASSGTFPKTQYF
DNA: TGTGCCAGCAGCGGGACTTTCCCCAAGACCCAGTACTTC

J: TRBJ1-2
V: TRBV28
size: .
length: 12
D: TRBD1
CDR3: CASAGTADGYTF
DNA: TGTGCCAGCGCTGGGACAGCAGATGGCTACACCTTC

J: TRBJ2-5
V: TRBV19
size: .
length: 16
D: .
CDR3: CASSSPRAGYGETQYF
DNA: TGTGCCAGTAGTAGCCCCCGGGCAGGGTATGGAGAGACCCAGTACTTC

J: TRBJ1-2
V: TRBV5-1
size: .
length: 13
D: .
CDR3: CASSFPGDYGYTF
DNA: TGCGCCAGCAGCTTTCCAGGCGACTATGGCTACACCTTC

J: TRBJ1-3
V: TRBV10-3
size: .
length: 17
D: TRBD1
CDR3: CAISDSTWRGQGNTIYF
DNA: TGTGCCATCAGTGACTCCACGTGGAGGGGGCAAGGAAACACCATATATTTT

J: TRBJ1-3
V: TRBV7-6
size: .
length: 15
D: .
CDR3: CASSLGTGSGNTIYF
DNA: TGTGCCAGCAGCTTAGGAACAGGGTCTGGAAACACCATATATTTT

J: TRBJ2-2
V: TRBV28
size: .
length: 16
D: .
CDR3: CASRDGGLIPTGELFF
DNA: TGTGCCAGCAGGGACGGGGGGCTGATCCCCACCGGGGAGCTGTTTTTT

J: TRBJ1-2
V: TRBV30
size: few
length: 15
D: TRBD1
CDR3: CAWSRTGGADYGYTF
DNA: TGTGCCTGGAGTAGGACAGGGGGCGCGGACTATGGCTACACCTTC

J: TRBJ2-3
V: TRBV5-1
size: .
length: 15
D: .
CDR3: CASSLVSRSTDTQYF
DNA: TGCGCCAGCAGCTTGGTTAGCAGAAGCACAGATACGCAGTATTTT

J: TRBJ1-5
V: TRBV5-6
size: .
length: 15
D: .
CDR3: CASSSGLYSNQPQHF
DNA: TGTGCCAGCAGCTCAGGTCTCTATAGCAATCAGCCCCAGCATTTT

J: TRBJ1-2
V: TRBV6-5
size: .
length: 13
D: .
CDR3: CASSYDLLYGYTF
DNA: TGTGCCAGCAGTTACGATTTACTCTATGGCTACACCTTC

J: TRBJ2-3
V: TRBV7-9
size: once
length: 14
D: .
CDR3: CASSVQGFTDTQYF
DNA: TGTGCCAGCAGCGTACAGGGATTCACAGATACGCAGTATTTT